A single sample gave rise to the 15 T cell receptor beta chains below, sequenced in a study of T cell clones after liver transplantation. TCRdb's table, derived via immunoSEQ multiplex PCR, lists solely in-frame clones and lacks some. The sample has tens of thousands of clones, 86% seen once; the top ten hold roughly 14%. The sample in question was CD8+ T cells from blood, obtained 12 months after liver transplant. The receptors were sampled from a human patient who received a liver transplant. Some of these T cells may belong to the graft donor.

This clone was seen only a few times. The genes are TRBV7-6 and TRBJ2-7, with D perhaps matching TRBD1 (5 bases). CDR1 and CDR2 (germline): SGHVS, FNYEAQ. The CDR3 loop spans 15 amino acids. V was shortened by 1 base and J by 2 bases, with 12 bases between the two germline ends. The CDR3 bases are TGTGCCAGCAGCTTAGAAGGGGCAGGGACCTACGAGCAGTACTTC. Its protein product is CASSLEGAGTYEQYF.

This chain uses TRBV11-2 with TRBJ2-1; no clear D gene. This CDR3 is built from 16 residues. V was cut by 1 base and J by 6 bases, with 16 bases left in between. CDR1 is SGHAT, CDR2 FQNNGV, per germline. The CDR3 here is CASSLGTGGWANEQFF. The CDR3 DNA reads TGTGCCAGCAGCTTAGGAACCGGCGGCTGGGCCAATGAGCAGTTCTTC.

The chain uses TRBV4-1 and TRBJ2-3, with D unclear. The V gene's germline CDR1 is MGHRA and CDR2 YSYEKL. V lost 0 bases and J 2 bases, leaving 18 bases between the germline ends. The CDR3 spans 18 residues. In DNA form, the CDR3 reads TGCGCCAGCAGCCAAGATCGGGCGGCGACGTTTCACACAGATACGCAGTATTTT. It yields the protein CASSQDRAATFHTDTQYF.

This clone was seen a single time. V and J are TRBV9 and TRBJ2-5; 7 bases match TRBD1. V trimming: 0 bases; J trimming: 4 bases; junction bases outside the gene matches: 6. The length of the CDR3 is 15 residues. The V gene's germline CDR1 is SGDLS and CDR2 YYNGEE. The CDR3, as DNA: TGTGCCAGCAGCGTAGCTTCGACAGGGCTAGAGACCCAGTACTTC. Its protein is CASSVASTGLETQYF.

The V call is TRBV7-3, the J call TRBJ2-2; D possibly corresponds to TRBD2 (5 bases). Germline V lookup: CDR1 SGHTA, CDR2 FQGTGA. The CDR3 runs 15 residues. V lost 1 base and J lost 5, with 11 bases in between. CDR3 bases: TGTGCCAGCAGCTTAATGGAACCGGGGACCGGGGAGCTGTTTTTT. This codes for CASSLMEPGTGELFF.

This clone is a singleton in its sample. The CDR3 nucleotides are TGTGCCAGCAGTCCGACGGGGGGCGGCTGGGCCAATGAGCAGTTCTTC. Protein product: CASSPTGGGWANEQFF. V gene TRBV27 combines with J gene TRBJ2-1; D possibly corresponds to TRBD2 (7 bases). The V gene lost 5 bases and the J gene lost 6 bases, with 20 bases spanning the gap. This CDR3 has 16 amino acids. CDR1 and CDR2 from the germline V gene are MNHEY and SMNVEV (reference sequence).

The chain employs TRBV19 and TRBJ2-1; weak D call: TRBD2 (5 bases). The CDR3 is made up of 13 amino acids. The germline V gene encodes CDR1 LNHDA and CDR2 SQIVND (reference sequence). The germline V and J ends were trimmed by 1 base and 6 bases, with 7 bases remaining between them. This CDR3 reads CASSIARGNEQFF. The CDR3 DNA reads as TGTGCCAGTAGTATAGCTCGGGGCAATGAGCAGTTCTTC.

This sequence joins TRBV27 and TRBJ1-1; no clear D gene. The germline gives CDR1 MNHEY, CDR2 SMNVEV (reference sequence). The CDR3 is made up of 13 amino acids. Trimming pared 5 bases from V and 8 bases from J, leaving 15 bases between. CDR3: CASSPERAVEAFF. The CDR3 DNA reads TGTGCCAGCAGTCCCGAGCGAGCAGTAGAAGCTTTCTTT.

The chain uses TRBV7-6 and TRBJ2-5; 13 nucleotides agree with TRBD2. V was clipped by 5 bases and J by 5 bases; unmatched bases: 14. The CDR3 spans 18 residues. Germline CDR1 SGHVS, CDR2 FNYEAQ. In DNA, the CDR3 is TGTGCCAGCAGCCGACTAGCGGGAGGAGGGTCAGTTAGGGAGACCCAGTACTTC. Protein product: CASSRLAGGGSVRETQYF.

The gene calls are TRBV7-2 and TRBJ2-7, with D unresolved. CDR3 length: 13 residues. V was shortened by 1 base and J by 5 bases, with 9 bases between the two germline ends. Germline V lookup: CDR1 SGHTA, CDR2 FQGNSA. CDR3 sequence (DNA): TGTGCCAGCAGCTTAGAGGGTTGGAACGAGCAGTACTTC. It encodes CASSLEGWNEQYF. Combining the CDR3 with reference TRBV7-2 and TRBJ2-7 gives the whole variable domain GAGVSQSPSNKVTEKGKDVELRCDPISGHTALYWYRQSLGQGLEFLIYFQGNSAPDKSGLPSDRFSAERTGGSVSTLTIQRTQQEDSAVYLCASSLEGWNEQYFGPGTRLTVT.

The chain employs TRBV27 and TRBJ2-1; D remains ambiguous. CDR1 is MNHEY and CDR2 is SMNVEV in the germline V gene (reference sequence). CDR3 length: 16 amino acids. V was pared by 4 bases and J by 3 bases, with 16 bases between. The CDR3: CASSSPPRKGYNEQFF. The CDR3 DNA follows: TGTGCCAGCAGTTCCCCCCCGAGGAAAGGCTACAATGAGCAGTTCTTC.

Notes on this clone: The sample contains more than one DNA sequence encoding this CDR3. V usage is TRBV28 and J usage is TRBJ1-5; 10 bases are a match to TRBD1. CDR1 MDHEN and CDR2 SYDVKM come from the germline V gene. V lost 3 bases to trimming and J lost 7 bases; unmatched junction nucleotides: 6. This CDR3 region has 15 residues. The CDR3 DNA is TGTGCCAGCAGTTTGGGACAGGGGTATCGGCAGCCCCAGCATTTT. It specifies CASSLGQGYRQPQHF.

The chain recombines TRBV2 with TRBJ2-3, with D possibly matching TRBD2 (6 bases). The V gene lost 5 bases and the J gene lost 0 bases, with 18 bases spanning the gap. This CDR3 contains 17 residues. CDR1 and CDR2 from the germline V gene are SNHLY and FYNNEI. The CDR3 is CASSQQTGVLSTDTQYF. CDR3 DNA: TGTGCCAGCAGTCAACAAACGGGGGTCCTTAGCACAGATACGCAGTATTTT.

V and J are TRBV4-1 and TRBJ1-1; D is unclear. Trimming removed 1 base from V and 0 bases from J, with 9 bases in between. The germline V gene has CDR1 MGHRA and CDR2 YSYEKL. CDR3 length: 15 residues. The CDR3 is CASSQGSTMNTEAFF. The CDR3 nucleotides are TGCGCCAGCAGCCAAGGGTCAACGATGAACACTGAAGCTTTCTTT.

The CDR3, as DNA: TGTGCCAGCAGTTGGAAGACCGCAACCTACGAGCAGTACTTC. Translating it yields CASSWKTATYEQYF. V usage is TRBV27 and J usage is TRBJ2-7; D gene uncertain. The germline gives CDR1 MNHEY, CDR2 SMNVEV (reference sequence). Trimming left V 4 bases short and J 2 bases short, with 12 bases between. This CDR3 spans 14 amino acids.